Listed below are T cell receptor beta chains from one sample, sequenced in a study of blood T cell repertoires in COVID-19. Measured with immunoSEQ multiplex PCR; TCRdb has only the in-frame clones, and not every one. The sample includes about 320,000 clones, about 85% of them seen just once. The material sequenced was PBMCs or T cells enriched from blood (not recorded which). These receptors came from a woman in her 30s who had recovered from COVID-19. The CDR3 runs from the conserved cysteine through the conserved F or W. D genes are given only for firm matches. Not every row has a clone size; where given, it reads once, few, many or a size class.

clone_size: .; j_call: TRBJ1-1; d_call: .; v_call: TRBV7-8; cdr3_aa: CASSPWGGSLVNTEAFF; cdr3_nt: TGTGCCAGCAGCCCGTGGGGGGGGTCACTCGTGAACACTGAAGCTTTCTTT
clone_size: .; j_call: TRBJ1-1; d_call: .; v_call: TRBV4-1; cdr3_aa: CASSHLRTGNTEAFF; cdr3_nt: TGCGCCAGCAGCCATTTACGAACAGGGAACACTGAAGCTTTCTTT
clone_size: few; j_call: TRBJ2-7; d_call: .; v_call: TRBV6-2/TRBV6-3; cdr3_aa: CASSYPGSEQYF; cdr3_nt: TGTGCCAGCAGTTACCCCGGTAGCGAGCAGTACTTC
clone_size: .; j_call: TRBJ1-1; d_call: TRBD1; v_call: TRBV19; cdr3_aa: CASRTGVGAFF; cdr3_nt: TGTGCCAGTAGGACAGGGGTGGGAGCTTTCTTT
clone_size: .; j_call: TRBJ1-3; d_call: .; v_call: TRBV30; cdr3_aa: CAWIQQGSGNTIYF; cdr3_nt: TGTGCCTGGATACAGCAGGGCTCTGGAAACACCATATATTTT
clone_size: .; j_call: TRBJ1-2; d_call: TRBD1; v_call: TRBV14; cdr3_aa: CASSQESDRGNFYGYTF; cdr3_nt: TGTGCCAGCAGCCAAGAATCGGACAGGGGGAACTTCTATGGCTACACCTTC
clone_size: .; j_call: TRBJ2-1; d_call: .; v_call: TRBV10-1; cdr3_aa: CASSGQRAGKGRNEQFF; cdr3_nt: TGCGCCAGCAGTGGACAGAGAGCGGGTAAAGGGAGAAATGAGCAGTTCTTC
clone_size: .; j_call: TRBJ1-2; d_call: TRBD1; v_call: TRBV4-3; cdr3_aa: CASSQDSGVGGWGYTF; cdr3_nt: TGCGCCAGCAGCCAAGATAGCGGGGTAGGGGGCTGGGGCTACACCTTC
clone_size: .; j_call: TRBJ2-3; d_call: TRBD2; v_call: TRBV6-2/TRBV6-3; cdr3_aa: CASSSQRGGPDTQYF; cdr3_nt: TGTGCCAGCAGTTCCCAGCGGGGGGGCCCAGATACGCAGTATTTT
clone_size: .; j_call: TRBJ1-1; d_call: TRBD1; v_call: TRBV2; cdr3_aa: CASIEAWTGGTEAFF; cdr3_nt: TGTGCCAGCATCGAAGCCTGGACAGGGGGCACTGAAGCTTTCTTT
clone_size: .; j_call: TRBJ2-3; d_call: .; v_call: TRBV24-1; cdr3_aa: CATSDLTTDTQYF; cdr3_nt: TGTGCCACCAGTGATCTAACCACAGATACGCAGTATTTT
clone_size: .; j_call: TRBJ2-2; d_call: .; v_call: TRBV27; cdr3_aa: CASSLYSLAGHQTGELFF; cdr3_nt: TGTGCCAGCAGTTTATACAGTTTGGCAGGTCATCAAACCGGGGAGCTGTTTTTT
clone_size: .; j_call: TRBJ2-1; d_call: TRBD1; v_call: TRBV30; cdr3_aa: CAWTPPPGTGGRNEQFF; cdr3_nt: TGTGCCTGGACCCCTCCGCCGGGGACAGGGGGGAGGAATGAGCAGTTCTTC
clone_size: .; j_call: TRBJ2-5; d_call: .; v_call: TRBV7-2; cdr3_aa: CASSFGGASPETQYF; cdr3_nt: TGTGCCAGCAGCTTTGGGGGGGCCTCGCCAGAGACCCAGTACTTC
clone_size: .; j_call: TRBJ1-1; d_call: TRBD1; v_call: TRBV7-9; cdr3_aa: CASSLGRGQVDEAFF; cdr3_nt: TGTGCCAGCAGCTTAGGAAGGGGACAGGTAGACGAAGCTTTCTTT
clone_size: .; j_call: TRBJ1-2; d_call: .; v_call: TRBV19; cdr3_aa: CASSTRGGSGYGYTF; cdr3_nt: TGTGCCAGTAGCACCCGGGGGGGGTCCGGCTATGGCTACACCTTC
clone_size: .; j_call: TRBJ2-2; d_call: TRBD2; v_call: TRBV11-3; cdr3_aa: CASSLGTSGGRGTPGELFF; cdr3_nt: TGTGCCAGCAGCCTGGGGACTAGCGGGGGTAGAGGCACCCCCGGGGAGCTGTTTTTT
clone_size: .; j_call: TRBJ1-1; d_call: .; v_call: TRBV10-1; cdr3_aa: CASSEELEAFF; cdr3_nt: TGCGCCAGCAGTGAGGAGCTAGAAGCTTTCTTT
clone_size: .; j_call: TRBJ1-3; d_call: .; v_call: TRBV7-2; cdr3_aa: CASSLRGHFSGNTIYF; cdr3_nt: TGTGCCAGCAGCCTTCGGGGACATTTCTCTGGAAACACCATATATTTT